This T cell receptor beta chain was retrieved from a study of T-cell reconstitution after alpha-beta-depleted transplantation in children. CDR3 length equals 14 residues. Trimming left V 5 bases short and J 0 bases short, with 11 bases between. CDR1 is SQVTM and CDR2 is ANQGSEA in the germline V gene. In this sample, this clonotype turned up many times. Unique molecular identifiers were used in preparing the TCRbeta library. In TCRdb, the PCR reads were re-called with MiXCR into one record per CDR3 protein. Altogether roughly 200,000 distinct CDR3 sequences are present, 9.5% to 13% being singletons, with the ten largest covering roughly 28%.

V usage is TRBV29-1 and J usage is TRBJ2-1; D not certain. The sample was PBMCs, taken before TCRalphabeta/CD19-depleted stem cell transplant. The receptor was isolated from a child younger than two with acute myeloid leukemia, due to receive a stem cell transplant. CDR3 protein: CSVHSEDSYNEQFF. The CDR3 DNA reads as TGCAGCGTTCACAGTGAAGACTCCTACAATGAGCAGTTCTTC.